The table lists the clone carrying this T cell receptor (beta chain) with a few counts. The target antigen is unknown. The CDR3 spans 17 residues. V was shortened by 5 bases and J by 0 bases, with 17 bases between the two germline ends. Germline CDR1 reads SGHTA; CDR2 reads FQGNSA. These data come from a study of T cells after yellow fever vaccination. Whole-study context: Fractions of limited cellularity were prepared by means of SMART-Seq v4 Ultra Low Input. Study findings and constraints: Only a small proportion of the clonotypes turned up in both the CD4 and the CD8 compartments, likely arising from convergent recombination. By day 5 rather than day 15, the secondary response had peaked, though it was weaker.

TCRdb used MiXCR to reprocess the 5' RACE reads, holding one entry per CDR3 protein. Of some 300,000 distinct CDR3 sequences listed, 8.7% were seen once; the top ten hold 3% to 3.5%. The sequence derives from a man in his late teens or twenties who received the YFV17D yellow fever vaccine. The material was CD4+ T cells sorted from PBMCs, obtained 5 days after the yellow fever booster vaccination. The chain has TRBV7-2 and TRBJ1-5; tentatively, D is TRBD1 (5 bases). CDR3 in amino acids: CASSPNPGGASNQPQHF. The CDR3 DNA sequence: TGTGCCAGCAGCCCTAACCCCGGCGGGGCTAGCAATCAGCCCCAGCATTTT.